One sample yielded the 21 T cell receptor beta chains listed below, sequenced in a study of OX40 agonist ivuxolimab in advanced cancers. Generated by immunoSEQ multiplex PCR, the TCRdb table keeps only in-frame clones and is missing some. The repertoire includes about 83,000 clones, approximately 79% of them detected once, and roughly 1.8% sits in the top ten. Sequenced material: CD4+ or CD8+ T cells sorted from blood, taken in a trial of the OX40 agonist ivuxolimab. These receptors were collected from an adult with an advanced solid tumor such as melanoma, head and neck, liver or kidney cancer.

The V and J genes are TRBV29-1 and TRBJ2-3, with 12 nucleotides matching TRBD1. CDR3 length: 15 amino acids. CDR1 and CDR2 (germline): SQVTM, ANQGSEA. The J segment lost 2 bases and the V segment lost 6 bases, leaving 6 bases of the junction unmatched. The CDR3 loop is CSVQGQGAPTDTQYF. The CDR3 DNA is TGCAGCGTACAGGGACAGGGGGCCCCCACAGATACGCAGTATTTT.

This rearrangement joins TRBV2 to TRBJ2-1; 7 bases match TRBD1. CDR1 SNHLY and CDR2 FYNNEI come from the germline V gene. CDR3 length: 18 amino acids. V was clipped by 6 bases and J by 0 bases; unmatched bases: 14. Here the CDR3 DNA reads TGTGCCAGCAGCAGATACGGGACAGCTTCGGGCTCCTACAATGAGCAGTTCTTC. Residues: CASSRYGTASGSYNEQFF.

The V call is TRBV5-5, the J call TRBJ1-3; possibly TRBD1 for D (5 bases). The CDR3 sequence is 15 residues long. The germline CDR1 and CDR2 sequences are SGHKS and YYEKEE (reference sequence). Trimming took off 0 bases at V and 0 bases at J, with 7 bases between the two ends. The CDR3 DNA is TGTGCCAGCAGCTTGGAGGGGTACTCTGGAAACACCATATATTTT. Its translation: CASSLEGYSGNTIYF.

The chain is built from TRBV7-2 and TRBJ2-3, with D uncertain. This CDR3 has 16 amino acids. Trimming removed 5 bases from V and 0 bases from J, with 15 bases in between. Germline CDR1 and CDR2: SGHTA and FQGNSA. The CDR3 nucleotides read TGTGCCAGCAGCGCACAGCAGCGCCCTAGCACAGATACGCAGTATTTT. Translated: CASSAQQRPSTDTQYF.

This clone appeared a single time. CDR3 coding DNA: TGTGCCAGCAGTACCGTAAGCGGTGGAGGCTACACCTTC. Amino acids: CASSTVSGGGYTF. The J gene is TRBJ1-2, the V gene TRBV27; D remains unclear. This CDR3 comprises 13 residues. V was shortened by 5 bases and J by 8 bases, with 15 bases between the two germline ends. From germline, CDR1 is MNHEY and CDR2 SMNVEV (reference sequence).

This rearrangement joins TRBV7-8 to TRBJ2-3; D is perhaps TRBD1 (6 bases). The CDR3 length is 14 residues. Trimming took off 3 bases at V and 5 bases at J, with 12 bases between the two ends. Germline V gene data show CDR1 as SGHVS and CDR2 as FQNEAQ. CDR3: CASSLSKGEDTQYF. The CDR3 nucleotides read TGTGCCAGCAGCTTGAGTAAGGGGGAAGATACGCAGTATTTT. Complete variable domain (other parts from reference TRBV7-8 and TRBJ2-3): GAGVSQSPRYKVAKRGQDVALRCDPISGHVSLFWYQQALGQGPEFLTYFQNEAQLDKSGLPSDRFFAERPEGSVSTLKIQRTQQEDSAVYLCASSLSKGEDTQYFGPGTRLTVL.

V gene TRBV29-1 combines with J gene TRBJ2-7, with 11 positions matching TRBD1. V gave up 7 bases and J gave up 2 bases; unmatched junction bases: 4. Germline CDR1 is SQVTM and CDR2 is ANQGSEA. This CDR3 comprises 13 residues. The CDR3 sequence: CSAGTGGPYEQYF. The CDR3 DNA follows: TGCAGCGCAGGGACAGGGGGACCCTACGAGCAGTACTTC.

In DNA, the CDR3 is TGTGCCAGCAGATCCGGGACAGCTAGCAATCAGCCCCAGCATTTT. This gives the protein CASRSGTASNQPQHF. The J gene is TRBJ1-5, the V gene TRBV27, with 7 nucleotides matching TRBD1. The CDR3 extends over 15 amino acids. J gave up 0 bases and V 6 bases, and 5 bases lay outside the gene matches. Germline V gene data show CDR1 as MNHEY and CDR2 as SMNVEV (reference sequence).

The chain uses TRBV2 and TRBJ2-2; perhaps TRBD1 as D (5 bases). The CDR3 consists of 13 residues. Trimming stripped 2 bases from V and 6 bases from J, with 7 bases between. CDR1 is SNHLY, CDR2 FYNNEI, per germline. Written as DNA, the CDR3 is TGTGCCAGCAGTGAACAAGGGGCCGGGGAGCTGTTTTTT. It is translated as CASSEQGAGELFF.

The chain joins TRBV14 to TRBJ1-1; 8 positions match TRBD1. CDR3 length: 14 residues. The junction had 7 bases not matched to a gene; V was cut back by 4 bases and J by 6 bases. CDR1 SGHDN and CDR2 FVKESK come from the germline V gene. CDR3 sequence (DNA): TGTGCCAGCAGCCTCCTGGACAGGGTAGCTGAAGCTTTCTTT. It yields the protein CASSLLDRVAEAFF.

V and J are TRBV7-2 and TRBJ1-2; maybe TRBD1 (5 bases). Germline lookup yields CDR1 SGHTA and CDR2 FQGNSA. Between the trimmed V and J ends, which lost 5 bases and 8 bases, there was a span of 21 bases. This CDR3 has 15 amino acids. The CDR3 sequence is CASSRDRSVPGGYTF. As DNA, the CDR3 is TGTGCCAGCAGCCGGGACCGTTCCGTCCCGGGGGGCTACACCTTC.

V and J are TRBV4-2 and TRBJ2-2, with 7 bases lining up with TRBD1. The CDR3 sequence is 20 residues long. V dropped 1 base and J dropped 2; count of bases not matched to a gene: 16. CDR1 is LGHNA, CDR2 YNFKEQ, per germline. The CDR3 sequence is CASSQVGYGEGAPNTGELFF. The CDR3 nucleotides are TGTGCCAGCAGCCAAGTGGGATACGGAGAGGGGGCGCCAAACACCGGGGAGCTGTTTTTT.

The chain couples TRBV7-6 to TRBJ1-4; 9 bases line up with TRBD1. The V gene's germline CDR1 is SGHVS and CDR2 FNYEAQ. The V and J ends lost 5 bases and 8 bases, in that order; junction bases with no gene match: 9. This CDR3 is built from 15 residues. Written as DNA, the CDR3 is TGTGCCAGCAGCCCCCAGACAGGGGGACAGGAAAAACTGTTTTTT. It encodes CASSPQTGGQEKLFF.

This clone was detected only a few times. This sequence joins TRBV11-2 and TRBJ1-1; D not certain. Germline V gene sequence: CDR1 SGHAT, CDR2 FQNNGV. V lost 6 bases to trimming and J lost 2 bases, with 10 bases between them. This CDR3 has 13 amino acids. The chain's CDR3 is CASSLGENTEAFF. CDR3 nucleotide sequence: TGTGCCAGCAGTCTCGGGGAAAACACTGAAGCTTTCTTT.

In this sample, this clone turned up a few times. J is TRBJ1-5 and V is TRBV2; D is possibly TRBD1 (5 bases). CDR3 length: 14 amino acids. Trimming left V 4 bases short and J 4 bases short, with 11 bases between. Germline V gives CDR1 SNHLY, CDR2 FYNNEI. DNA of the CDR3: TGTGCCAGCAGTGCACAGGCAATGAATCAGCCCCAGCATTTT. Translating it yields CASSAQAMNQPQHF.

This clone occurred once. The chain couples TRBV29-1 to TRBJ2-7; 9 bases map to TRBD1. V trimming: 3 bases; J trimming: 2 bases; junction bases outside the gene matches: 8. The V gene's germline CDR1 is SQVTM and CDR2 ANQGSEA. The CDR3 consists of 15 residues. CDR3 protein: CSVDQSGQGTYEQYF. The CDR3 nucleotides are TGCAGCGTTGACCAATCGGGACAGGGAACCTACGAGCAGTACTTC.

The chain has TRBV9 and TRBJ2-3; 8 nucleotides match TRBD2. V lost 4 bases, J lost 3 bases, and 7 bases stayed unmatched. CDR1 and CDR2 from the germline V gene are SGDLS and YYNGEE. CDR3 length: 15 amino acids. The CDR3 nucleotides read TGTGCCAGCAGCCTTCTAGCGGGCGAAACAGATACGCAGTATTTT. Protein: CASSLLAGETDTQYF.

The chain recombines TRBV7-2 with TRBJ2-7; TRBD2 matches at 13 bases. CDR1 SGHTA and CDR2 FQGNSA come from the germline V gene. With 5 bases clipped from V and 6 bases from J, the junction kept 10 bases outside the gene matches. The CDR3 extends over 16 amino acids. The CDR3 loop reads CASSSILAGGRGEQYF. CDR3 DNA sequence: TGTGCCAGCAGCAGTATACTAGCGGGGGGGCGGGGCGAGCAGTACTTC. Together with reference TRBV7-2 and TRBJ2-7, the CDR3 gives the full variable domain: GAGVSQSPSNKVTEKGKDVELRCDPISGHTALYWYRQSLGQGLEFLIYFQGNSAPDKSGLPSDRFSAERTGGSVSTLTIQRTQQEDSAVYLCASSSILAGGRGEQYFGPGTRLTVT.

The sample holds one count of this clone. The chain joins TRBV7-9 to TRBJ1-4; 8 bases match TRBD1. V gave up 5 bases and J gave up 8 bases; unmatched junction bases: 7. This CDR3 contains 14 residues. Germline V gives CDR1 SEHNR, CDR2 FQNEAQ (reference sequence). CDR3 nucleotide sequence: TGTGCCAGCAGCCTCAGGGGGCTGGGCGAAAAACTGTTTTTT. It specifies CASSLRGLGEKLFF.

The rearrangement links TRBV18 to TRBJ2-5; D unclear. The CDR3 is 11 residues long. From germline, CDR1 is KGHSH and CDR2 LQKENI. V gave up 3 bases and J gave up 4 bases, with 3 bases separating them. Here the CDR3 reads CASSPGETQYF. CDR3 sequence (DNA): TGTGCCAGCTCACCGGGAGAGACCCAGTACTTC.

This clone was detected a few times. V usage is TRBV19 and J usage is TRBJ1-5; unclear D gene. In germline, CDR1 is LNHDA, CDR2 SQIVND (reference sequence). The CDR3 runs 13 residues. The germline V and J ends were trimmed by 3 bases and 9 bases, with 12 bases remaining between them. The CDR3 loop reads CASSMGRERPQHF. CDR3 nucleotide sequence: TGTGCCAGTAGTATGGGGAGGGAACGGCCCCAGCATTTT.